The clone carrying this TCR beta chain was counted ten times or more. Its antigen is unidentified. Quantitative 5'-RACE with molecular barcodes generated TCR beta libraries. TCRdb analysed the 5' RACE reads with MiXCR anew, one entry per CDR3 protein. The sample shows roughly 91,000 distinct CDR3 sequences, about 8.5% of them seen only once. V shed 7 bases and J 3 bases; nucleotides not matched to a gene: 10. CDR3 length: 16 residues. CDR1 and CDR2 from the germline V gene are LGHNA and YSLEER. These data come from a study of CD8 T cells in ankylosing spondylitis. General study points: Within matched ankylosing spondylitis synovial fluid, disease-linked clones were reportedly significantly enriched. Reports of some motif variants in reactive arthritis synovial fluid and blood predate this one.

The sample consisted of blood, either unsorted or a sorted T cell fraction (not recorded which). The source of this sequence is a male donor with ankylosing spondylitis or in good health (not recorded which). The chain recombines TRBV4-3 with TRBJ1-1; 11 bases map to TRBD1. The CDR3 region has the DNA TGCGCCAGCAAAGGGACAGGGGGATTCGGGGACACTGAAGCTTTCTTT. Protein sequence: CASKGTGGFGDTEAFF.